These T cell receptor beta chains were read from a single sample in a study of vaccination and CD4 T cells after COVID-19. TCRdb reanalysed the PCR reads using MiXCR and keeps one entry per CDR3 protein. Of about 14,000 distinct CDR3 sequences detected, about 60% appear once; the ten largest clones hold 6.2%. These receptors have no known antigen. Sequenced sample: CD4+ T cells from blood, cultured in vitro. Receptors originate from a human donor who had recovered from COVID-19. Each CDR3 is given without its conserved first and last residue.

TRBJ2-2 TRBV6-4 ASRNGLAAGELF
TRBJ2-7 TRBV6-1 ASSEASYYEQY
TRBJ2-6 TRBV6-5 ASSYPGQFSGANVLT
TRBJ1-5 TRBV19 ATFDTGGNQPQH
TRBJ2-4 TRBV10-1 ASSGLPGQIAKNIQY
TRBJ1-2 TRBV20-1 SARPGTPSGYT
TRBJ1-5 TRBV15 ATSSKAGPLSNQPQH
TRBJ2-3 TRBV7-6 ASSLYADTQY
TRBJ1-6 TRBV27 ASSFRNPSDSPLH
TRBJ1-3 TRBV19 ASSSGRSGNTIY
TRBJ1-5 TRBV2 ASRDLTGYSNQPQH
TRBJ1-2 TRBV20-1 SASLTGGDGYT
TRBJ2-7 TRBV11-2 ASSKQGYEQY
TRBJ2-7 TRBV6-2/TRBV6-3 ASRPPGLPEQY
TRBJ2-3 TRBV19 ASSRGQGAGTQY
TRBJ1-1 TRBV29-1 SVTGGADTEAF
TRBJ2-5 TRBV5-1 ASSPDRLETQY
TRBJ1-5 TRBV6-1 ASAQLYSNQPQH
TRBJ2-7 TRBV6-1 ASSPTGTGFSEQY
TRBJ1-6 TRBV21-1 ASGYTNSPLH
TRBJ2-4 TRBV21-1 ASSNRGVVQY
TRBJ2-2 TRBV2 ASRGDRTSTGELF
TRBJ2-1 TRBV6-1 ASSHEPGIEGF
TRBJ2-3 TRBV10-3 VIKLGIWDTQY
TRBJ2-5 TRBV11-3 ASSLGRYQETQY
TRBJ2-5 TRBV3-1 ASSQTDWGAQY
TRBJ2-5 TRBV19 ASSDEREGQETQY
TRBJ1-2 TRBV15 ATSRGGNLALNYGYT
TRBJ2-2 TRBV20-1 SAREASGPNTGELF
TRBJ1-5 TRBV6-1 ATTSPGNQPQH
TRBJ1-1 TRBV5-1 ASSSEGAPDGAF
TRBJ2-5 TRBV11-2 ASSLMRAYQETQY
TRBJ2-7 TRBV7-9 ASSSGLATPEQY
TRBJ1-5 TRBV28 ASSFLGQPQH
TRBJ1-2 TRBV9 ASSVVVSGGLDGYT
TRBJ2-6 TRBV20-1 SASRAALAGANVLT
TRBJ2-2 TRBV10-3 AIYRGTSGDTGELF
TRBJ2-1 TRBV19 ASSTGTYNEQF
TRBJ1-1 TRBV20-1 SARENRLDGAF
TRBJ1-5 TRBV7-8 ASSFKGTGGGSNQPQH
TRBJ1-1 TRBV4-1 ASSQVSDGSEAF
TRBJ2-2 TRBV10-1 ASSERRANTGELF
TRBJ2-7 TRBV7-9 ASSLRRGHFSYEQY
TRBJ1-2 TRBV6-2/TRBV6-3 ASSYSGQTNYGYT
TRBJ1-2 TRBV20-1 SARDTRANYGYT
TRBJ2-6 TRBV7-3 ASSLFSTAGANVLT
TRBJ2-1 TRBV5-6 ASSLLTGTDTYNEQF
TRBJ1-2 TRBV6-5 ASSYGDRGDGYT
TRBJ1-2 TRBV12-3/TRBV12-4 ASSPDIITGYGYT
TRBJ2-3 TRBV20-1 SARGQGFSTDTQY
TRBJ2-7 TRBV10-2 ASSETSGTYEQY
TRBJ1-2 TRBV6-5 ASSYSTDSGYT
TRBJ1-5 TRBV27 ASSSPIGVDNQPQH
TRBJ1-2 TRBV27 ASSPNPTGNNYGYT
TRBJ1-4 TRBV27 ASRPQGAVKEKLF
TRBJ1-1 TRBV6-1 ASSPRQGGTEAF
TRBJ1-2 TRBV6-5 ASSYSGGGSYGYT
TRBJ1-2 TRBV28 ASTLSDKDYGYT
TRBJ1-2 TRBV10-2 ASSESLAWTAYGYT